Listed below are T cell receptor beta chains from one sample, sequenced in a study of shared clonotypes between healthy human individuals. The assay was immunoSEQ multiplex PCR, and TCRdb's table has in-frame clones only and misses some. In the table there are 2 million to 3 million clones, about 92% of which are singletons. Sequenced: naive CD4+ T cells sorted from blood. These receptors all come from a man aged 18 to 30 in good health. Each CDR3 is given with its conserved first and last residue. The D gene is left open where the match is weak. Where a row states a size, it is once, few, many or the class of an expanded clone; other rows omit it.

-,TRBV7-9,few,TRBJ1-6,TGTGCCAGCAGCCTGTCCGGGTCACCTAGCTCCTATAATTCACCCCTCCACTTT,CASSLSGSPSSYNSPLHF
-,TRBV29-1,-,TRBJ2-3,TGCAGCGTTGCCCCTGCCGGACTTCGCACAGATACGCAGTATTTT,CSVAPAGLRTDTQYF
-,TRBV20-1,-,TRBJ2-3,TGCAGTGCTAGCCTCACAGATACGCAGTATTTT,CSASLTDTQYF
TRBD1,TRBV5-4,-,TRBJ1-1,TGTGCCAGCAGCTTGGCAGGGGGTCTACCGAACACTGAAGCTTTCTTT,CASSLAGGLPNTEAFF
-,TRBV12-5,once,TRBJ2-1,TGTGCTAGTGGTTCCCCGAGCTCCTACAATGAGCAGTTCTTC,CASGSPSSYNEQFF
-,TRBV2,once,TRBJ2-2,TGTGCCACCCAGGGACCGAAGAACACCGGGGAGCTGTTTTTT,CATQGPKNTGELFF
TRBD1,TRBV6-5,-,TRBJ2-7,TGTGCCAGCAGGTCCGGGACAGGTCCCTACGAGCAGTACTTC,CASRSGTGPYEQYF
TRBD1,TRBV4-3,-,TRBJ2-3,TGCGCCAGCAGCCAAGACACAGCGGGCCGGACAGGGTGGAGAGATACGCAGTATTTT,CASSQDTAGRTGWRDTQYF
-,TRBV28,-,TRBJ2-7,TGTGCCAGCAGTTTTTTAACAGGATCCTACGAGCAGTACTTC,CASSFLTGSYEQYF
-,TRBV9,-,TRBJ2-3,TGTGCCAGCAGCGTAGGGGTCTCAGATACGCAGTATTTT,CASSVGVSDTQYF
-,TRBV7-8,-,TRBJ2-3,TGTGCCAGCAGCCCCGAGGGGGGGGGTAGCACAGATACGCAGTATTTT,CASSPEGGGSTDTQYF
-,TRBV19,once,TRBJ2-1,TGTGCCAGTAGTCTCGGGGTCCCAGGGTACAATGAGCAGTTCTTC,CASSLGVPGYNEQFF
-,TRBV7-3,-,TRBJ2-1,TGTGCCAGCAGCCGGGGGCAGCGCAATGAGCAGTTCTTC,CASSRGQRNEQFF
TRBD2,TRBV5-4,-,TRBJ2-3,TGTGCCTTCTTTCAGGGACTAATAACAGATACGCAGTATTTT,CAFFQGLITDTQYF
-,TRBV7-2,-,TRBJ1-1,TGTGCCAGCAGCTTAGGCTTAAGGAACACTGAAGCTTTCTTT,CASSLGLRNTEAFF
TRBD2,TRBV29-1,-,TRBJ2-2,TGCAGCGCTTCGGGGGGACCGAACACCGGGGAGCTGTTTTTT,CSASGGPNTGELFF
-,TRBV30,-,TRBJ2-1,TGTGCCTGGAGAGGAGCGGGCGGCCACCTGTCGTACAATGAGCAGTTCTTC,CAWRGAGGHLSYNEQFF
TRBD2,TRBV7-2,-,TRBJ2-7,TGTGCCAGCAGCTTAGCTGCGGGAGGGACCTACGAGCAGTACTTC,CASSLAAGGTYEQYF
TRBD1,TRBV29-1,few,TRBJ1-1,TGCAGCGAACGAAGGGGGCTAAGCACTGAAGCTTTCTTT,CSERRGLSTEAFF
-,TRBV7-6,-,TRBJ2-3,TGTGCCAGCAGCTTAGACCGGACGACAGATACGCAGTATTTT,CASSLDRTTDTQYF